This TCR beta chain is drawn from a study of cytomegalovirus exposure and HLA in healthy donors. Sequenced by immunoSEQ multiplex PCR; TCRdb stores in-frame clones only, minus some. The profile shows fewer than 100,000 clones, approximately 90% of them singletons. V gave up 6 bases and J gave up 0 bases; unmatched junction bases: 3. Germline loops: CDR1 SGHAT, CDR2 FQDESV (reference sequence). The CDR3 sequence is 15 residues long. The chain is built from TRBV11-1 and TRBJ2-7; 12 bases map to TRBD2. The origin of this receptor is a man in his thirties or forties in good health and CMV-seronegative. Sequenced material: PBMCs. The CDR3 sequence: CASSQLAGGSYEQYF. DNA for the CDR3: TGTGCCAGCAGTCAACTAGCGGGGGGCTCCTACGAGCAGTACTTC.